The clone carrying this T cell receptor (beta chain) is judged medium-sized. The antigen is not known. These data belong to a study of early T cells in non-severe SARS-CoV-2 infection. Overall study: Bulk RNA isolated from unsorted whole blood underwent sequencing; chains were not paired. Findings and limits, study-wide: Matches to VDJdb favored anti-spike CD8 responses and missed private and CD4 specificities.

In germline, CDR1 is MNHEY, CDR2 SMNVEV (reference sequence). This CDR3 is built from 17 residues. The ends were cut back, 2 bases at V and 4 bases at J, with 18 bases in the middle. Individually, cDNA molecules had unique molecular identifiers attached to them. TCRdb re-called the 5' RACE reads with MiXCR, one entry per CDR3 protein. Of over 45,000 distinct CDR3 sequences in the sample, about 10% were seen once. The receptor's source is an adult who was a healthcare worker with PCR-confirmed SARS-CoV-2 infection or an uninfected control (not recorded which). The gene calls are TRBV27 and TRBJ2-1, with D perhaps TRBD2 (6 bases). The specimen sequenced was whole blood. The CDR3 DNA follows: TGTGCCAGCAGTTTAACCCCCCCGGGAGAGGAATACAATGAGCAGTTCTTC. It codes for CASSLTPPGEEYNEQFF.